This T cell receptor beta chain was captured by sequencing in a study of cytomegalovirus exposure and HLA in healthy donors. The PCR was carried out with 60 Vbeta primers and 13 Jbeta primers. This table comes from immunoSEQ multiplex PCR, and its TCRdb copy is limited to in-frame clones, with some not included. The sample has some 90,000 clones; under 75% are singletons. Donors had nominal health at sampling but likely had unrecorded immune exposures. The CDR3 extends over 14 amino acids. V lost 6 bases to trimming and J lost 5 bases, with 16 bases between them. CDR1 and CDR2 (germline): KGHSH, LQKENI. Study-wide results and caveats: DRB1 had the most TCR associations and HLA-C the fewest, a later analysis found, with rates varying by HLA locus.

The sample holds one count of this clone. Its specificity is not known. Distinct nucleotide sequences in the sample also encode this CDR3. This clonotype originated in a man aged 50 or older in good health and CMV-seronegative. The sequenced sample consisted of PBMCs. This chain links TRBV18 with TRBJ1-1, with D maybe TRBD1 (5 bases). CDR3 coding DNA: TGTGCCAGCTCGGGGGAGGTCATTAGGACTGAAGCTTTCTTT. Translating gives CASSGEVIRTEAFF.